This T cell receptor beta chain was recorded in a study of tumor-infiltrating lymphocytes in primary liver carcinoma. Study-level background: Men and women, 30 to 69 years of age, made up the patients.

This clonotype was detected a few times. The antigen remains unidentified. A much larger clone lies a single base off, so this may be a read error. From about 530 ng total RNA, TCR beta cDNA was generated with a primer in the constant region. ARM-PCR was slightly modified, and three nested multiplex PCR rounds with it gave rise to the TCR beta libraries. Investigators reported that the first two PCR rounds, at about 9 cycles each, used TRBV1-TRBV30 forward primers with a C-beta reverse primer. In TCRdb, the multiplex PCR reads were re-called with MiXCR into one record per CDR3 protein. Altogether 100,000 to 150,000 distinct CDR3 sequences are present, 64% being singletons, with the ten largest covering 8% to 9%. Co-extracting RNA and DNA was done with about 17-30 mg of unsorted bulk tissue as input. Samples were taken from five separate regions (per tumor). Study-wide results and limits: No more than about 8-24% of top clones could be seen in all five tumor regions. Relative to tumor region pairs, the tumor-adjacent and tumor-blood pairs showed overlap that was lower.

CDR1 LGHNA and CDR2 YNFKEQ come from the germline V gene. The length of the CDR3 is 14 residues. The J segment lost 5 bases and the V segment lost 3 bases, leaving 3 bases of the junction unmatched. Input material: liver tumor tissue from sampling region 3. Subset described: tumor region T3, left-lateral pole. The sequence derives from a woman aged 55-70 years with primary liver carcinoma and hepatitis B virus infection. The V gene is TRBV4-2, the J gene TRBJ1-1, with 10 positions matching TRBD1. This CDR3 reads CASSQTGGVTEAFF. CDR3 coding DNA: TGTGCCAGCAGCCAGACAGGGGGCGTGACTGAAGCTTTCTTT.